This record concerns one T cell receptor (beta chain) sequence. This record belongs to a study of blood T cell repertoires in COVID-19. Looking at the study overall: Acute-phase and convalescent COVID-19 samples originated in the United States, Italy and Spain. Sources were T cells, B-cell-depleted T cells, or PBMCs; the material itself was cDNA or gDNA.

V lost 2 bases and J lost 8; bases outside the gene matches: 9. CDR3 size: 14 residues. CDR1 is GTSNPN, CDR2 SVGIG, per germline (reference sequence). One Seattle source followed patients from active infection through their disease course. Sequenced by immunoSEQ multiplex PCR; TCRdb stores in-frame clones only, minus some. Among roughly 160,000 clones, roughly four fifths were seen once, and the ten largest hold under 3.5%. The sequence was obtained from a woman older than 75 with COVID-19, enrolled during active disease. The material sequenced was peripheral blood. V usage is TRBV30 and J usage is TRBJ1-2; 9 nucleotides line up with TRBD1. This chain's CDR3 is CAWSFDRGGGGYTF. DNA of the CDR3: TGTGCCTGGAGTTTCGACAGGGGGGGCGGCGGCTACACCTTC.